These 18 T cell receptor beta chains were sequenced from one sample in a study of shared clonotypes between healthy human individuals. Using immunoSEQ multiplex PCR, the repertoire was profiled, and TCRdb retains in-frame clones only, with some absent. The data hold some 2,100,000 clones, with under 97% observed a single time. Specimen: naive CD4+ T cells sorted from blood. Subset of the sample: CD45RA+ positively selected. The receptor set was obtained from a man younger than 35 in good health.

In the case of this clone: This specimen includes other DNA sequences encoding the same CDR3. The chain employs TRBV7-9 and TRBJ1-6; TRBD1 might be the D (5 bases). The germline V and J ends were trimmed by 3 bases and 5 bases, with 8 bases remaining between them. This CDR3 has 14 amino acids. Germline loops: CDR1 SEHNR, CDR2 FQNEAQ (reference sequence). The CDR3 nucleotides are TGTGCCAGCAGCTTGGGGCAGAATAATTCACCCCTCCACTTT. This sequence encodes CASSLGQNNSPLHF. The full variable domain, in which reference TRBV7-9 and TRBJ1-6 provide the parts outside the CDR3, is DTGVSQNPRHKITKRGQNVTFRCDPISEHNRLYWYRQTLGQGPEFLTYFQNEAQLEKSRLLSDRFSAERPKGSFSTLEIQRTEQGDSAMYLCASSLGQNNSPLHFGNGTRLTVT.

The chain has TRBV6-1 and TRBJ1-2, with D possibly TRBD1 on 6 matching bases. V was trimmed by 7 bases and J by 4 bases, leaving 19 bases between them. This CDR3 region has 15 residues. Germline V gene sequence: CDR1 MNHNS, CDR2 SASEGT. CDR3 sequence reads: CASMRGAQKSYGYTF. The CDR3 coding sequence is TGTGCCAGCATGCGGGGGGCTCAAAAGAGCTATGGCTACACCTTC.

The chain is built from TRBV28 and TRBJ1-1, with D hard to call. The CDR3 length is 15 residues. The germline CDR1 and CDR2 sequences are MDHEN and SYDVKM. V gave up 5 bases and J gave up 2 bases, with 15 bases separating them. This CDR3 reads CASSSSSALNTEAFF. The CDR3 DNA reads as TGTGCCAGCAGTAGTTCTAGCGCGCTAAACACTGAAGCTTTCTTT. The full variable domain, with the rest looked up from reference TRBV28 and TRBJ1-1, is DVKVTQSSRYLVKRTGEKVFLECVQDMDHENMFWYRQDPGLGLRLIYFSYDVKMKEKGDIPEGYSVSREKKERFSLILESASTNQTSMYLCASSSSSALNTEAFFGQGTRLTVV.

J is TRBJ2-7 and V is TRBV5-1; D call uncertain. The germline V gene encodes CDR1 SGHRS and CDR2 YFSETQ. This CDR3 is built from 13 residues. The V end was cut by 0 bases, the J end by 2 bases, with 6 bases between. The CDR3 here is CASSLAAPYEQYF. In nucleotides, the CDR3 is TGCGCCAGCAGCTTGGCGGCCCCCTACGAGCAGTACTTC.

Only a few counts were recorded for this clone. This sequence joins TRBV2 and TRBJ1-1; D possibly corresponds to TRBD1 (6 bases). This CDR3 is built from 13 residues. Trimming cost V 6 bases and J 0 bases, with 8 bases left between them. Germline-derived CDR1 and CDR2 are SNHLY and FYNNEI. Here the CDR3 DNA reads TGTGCCAGCAGGGACAGCATGAACACTGAAGCTTTCTTT. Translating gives CASRDSMNTEAFF.

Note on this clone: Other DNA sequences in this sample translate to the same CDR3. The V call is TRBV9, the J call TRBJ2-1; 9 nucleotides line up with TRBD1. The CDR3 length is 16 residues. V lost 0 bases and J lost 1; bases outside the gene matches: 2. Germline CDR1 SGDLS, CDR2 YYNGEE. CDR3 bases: TGTGCCAGCAGCGTAGGAGGGACAGGGTCCTACAATGAGCAGTTCTTC. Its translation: CASSVGGTGSYNEQFF.

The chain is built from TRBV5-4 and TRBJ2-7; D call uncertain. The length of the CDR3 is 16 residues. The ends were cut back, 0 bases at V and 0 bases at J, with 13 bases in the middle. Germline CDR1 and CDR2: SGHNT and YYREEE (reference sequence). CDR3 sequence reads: CASSLGSGLSSYEQYF. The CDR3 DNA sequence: TGTGCCAGCAGCTTGGGGTCGGGCCTGAGCTCCTACGAGCAGTACTTC.

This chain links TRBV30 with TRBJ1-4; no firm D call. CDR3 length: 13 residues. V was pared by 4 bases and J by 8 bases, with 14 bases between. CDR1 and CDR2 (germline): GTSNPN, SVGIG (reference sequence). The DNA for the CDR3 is TGTGCCTGGACGCCTCAGGAGAACGAAAAACTGTTTTTT. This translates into CAWTPQENEKLFF.

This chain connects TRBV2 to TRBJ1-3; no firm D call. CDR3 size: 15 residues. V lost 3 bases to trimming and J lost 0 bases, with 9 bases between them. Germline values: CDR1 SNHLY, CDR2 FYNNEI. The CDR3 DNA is TGTGCCAGCAGTGAGGAGGCACGCTCTGGAAACACCATATATTTT. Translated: CASSEEARSGNTIYF.

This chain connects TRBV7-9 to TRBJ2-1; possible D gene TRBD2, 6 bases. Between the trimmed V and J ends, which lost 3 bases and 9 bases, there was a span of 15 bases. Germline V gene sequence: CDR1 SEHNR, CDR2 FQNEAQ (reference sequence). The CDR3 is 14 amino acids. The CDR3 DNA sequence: TGTGCCAGCAGCTTTTCCCTTGCGGGGCCTGAGCAGTTCTTC. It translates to CASSFSLAGPEQFF.

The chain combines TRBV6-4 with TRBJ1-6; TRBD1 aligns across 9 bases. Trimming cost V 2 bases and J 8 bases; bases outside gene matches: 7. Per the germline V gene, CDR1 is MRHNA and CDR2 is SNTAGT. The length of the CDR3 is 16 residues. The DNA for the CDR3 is TGTGCCAGCAGTGACACTGGACAGGGGCCGCATTCACCCCTCCACTTT. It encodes CASSDTGQGPHSPLHF.

CDR3 amino acids: CASSPGVNTEAFF. CDR3 in DNA: TGCGCCAGCAGTCCCGGCGTGAACACTGAAGCTTTCTTT. The chain recombines TRBV23-1 with TRBJ1-1; no definite D call. TRBV23-1 is assigned to the ORF class and has an uncertain function. The CDR3 sequence is 13 residues long. Deletions cut 4 bases from V and 0 bases from J, with 6 bases between.

The CDR3 loop reads CASSLNLALGTQYF. The CDR3, as DNA: TGCGCCAGCAGCTTAAACTTAGCGCTGGGTACGCAGTATTTT. The chain has TRBV5-1 and TRBJ2-3; possibly TRBD2 for D (5 bases). The CDR3 length is 14 residues. Germline lookup yields CDR1 SGHRS and CDR2 YFSETQ. Trimming removed 2 bases from V and 8 bases from J, with 15 bases in between. Using reference TRBV5-1 and TRBJ2-3 for the parts outside the CDR3, the full variable domain is KAGVTQTPRYLIKTRGQQVTLSCSPISGHRSVSWYQQTPGQGLQFLFEYFSETQRNKGNFPGRFSGRQFSNSRSEMNVSTLELGDSALYLCASSLNLALGTQYFGPGTRLTVL.

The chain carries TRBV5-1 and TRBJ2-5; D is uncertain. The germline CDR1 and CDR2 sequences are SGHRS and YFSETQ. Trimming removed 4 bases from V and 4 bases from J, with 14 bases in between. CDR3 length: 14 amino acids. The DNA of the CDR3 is TGCGCCAGCAGCCGAGGTGGTGTCGCAGAGACCCAGTACTTC. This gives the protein CASSRGGVAETQYF.

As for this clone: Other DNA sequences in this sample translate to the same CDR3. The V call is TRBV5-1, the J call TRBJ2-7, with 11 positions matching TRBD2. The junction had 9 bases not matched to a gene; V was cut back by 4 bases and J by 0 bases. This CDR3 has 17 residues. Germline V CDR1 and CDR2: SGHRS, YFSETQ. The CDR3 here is CASSRGTSGPSSYEQYF. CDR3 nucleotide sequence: TGCGCCAGCAGCCGAGGGACTAGCGGACCCAGCTCCTACGAGCAGTACTTC.

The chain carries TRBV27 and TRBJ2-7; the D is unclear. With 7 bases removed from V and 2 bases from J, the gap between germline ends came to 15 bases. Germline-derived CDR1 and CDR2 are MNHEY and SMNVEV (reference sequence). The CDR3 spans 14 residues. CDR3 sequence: CASTRGGGAYEQYF. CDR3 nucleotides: TGTGCCAGCACCCGTGGTGGCGGAGCCTACGAGCAGTACTTC.

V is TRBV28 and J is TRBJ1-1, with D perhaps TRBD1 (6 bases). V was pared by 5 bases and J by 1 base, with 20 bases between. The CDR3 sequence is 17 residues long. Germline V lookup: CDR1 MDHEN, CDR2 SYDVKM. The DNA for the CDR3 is TGTGCCAGCAGTAATCCCGGGGCCAAGGGGGAGAACACTGAAGCTTTCTTT. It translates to CASSNPGAKGENTEAFF. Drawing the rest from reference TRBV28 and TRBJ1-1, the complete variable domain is DVKVTQSSRYLVKRTGEKVFLECVQDMDHENMFWYRQDPGLGLRLIYFSYDVKMKEKGDIPEGYSVSREKKERFSLILESASTNQTSMYLCASSNPGAKGENTEAFFGQGTRLTVV.

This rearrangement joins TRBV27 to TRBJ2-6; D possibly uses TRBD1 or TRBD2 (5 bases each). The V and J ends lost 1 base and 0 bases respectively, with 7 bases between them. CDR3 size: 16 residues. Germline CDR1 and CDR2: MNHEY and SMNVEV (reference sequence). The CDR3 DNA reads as TGTGCCAGCAGTTTATTGGGGGTCTCTGGGGCCAACGTCCTGACTTTC. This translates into CASSLLGVSGANVLTF.